The clone carrying this T cell receptor (beta chain) occurred many times. Its antigen is still unknown. From germline, CDR1 is MNHNS and CDR2 SASEGT. J was trimmed by 4 bases and V by 3 bases; bases with no gene match: 0. This CDR3 comprises 14 residues. Each donor was a healthy Caucasian individual from Russia, aged about 6 to 95. Samples each yielded at least 5.5 micrograms of total RNA. These data belong to a study of blood T cells in healthy people across ages. Study results and caveats: Bulk PBMC profiling left naive and antigen-experienced comparisons inconclusive.

Sample-barcoded 5' priming and a J-beta primer mix drove a second PCR of roughly 7 to 11 cycles. TCRdb re-analysed the 5' RACE reads in MiXCR, keeping a single row per CDR3 protein. The sample shows roughly 680,000 distinct CDR3 sequences, 52% of them seen only once. Sequencing was carried out using blood. This receptor was obtained from a woman older than 75 in good health. J is TRBJ2-2 and V is TRBV6-1; 9 nucleotides match TRBD2. The CDR3 spells CASSDSGGTGELFF. In nucleotides, the CDR3 is TGTGCCAGCAGTGATAGCGGGGGCACCGGGGAGCTGTTTTTT.